The clone carrying this T cell receptor beta chain turned up a few times. Amplified TCR beta CDR3 regions came from RNA transcripts. The study used the HTBI primer set for a first-round RT-PCR of the TCR CDR3. TCRdb fed the multiplex PCR reads into MiXCR, producing one record per CDR3 protein. The data show about 700,000 distinct CDR3 sequences, 14% seen once. Among the patients, aged 18 to 65, hyperthyroidism was newly diagnosed and had lasted under 2 months. The CDR3 runs 15 residues. Trimming took off 2 bases at V and 7 bases at J, with 15 bases between the two ends. Germline V gene data show CDR1 as SGHTA and CDR2 as FQGTGA. The source of the sample is a study of T cells in Graves' hyperthyroidism and ophthalmopathy. About the study: Blood from the periphery was taken at initial diagnosis, before any treatment.

The receptor comes from a woman aged 18 to 35 with Graves' hyperthyroidism. The material sequenced was blood. The gene calls are TRBV7-3 and TRBJ2-1, with D perhaps matching TRBD1 (5 bases). CDR3 nucleotides: TGTGCCAGCAGCTTATCCCCGACAGTCTCAAATGAGCAGTTCTTC. This codes for CASSLSPTVSNEQFF.